This TCR beta chain derives from a study of blood T cell repertoires in COVID-19. About the research overall: From the United States, Italy and Spain came samples of acute and convalescent COVID-19. T cells, B-cell-depleted T cells, or PBMCs provided the cDNA or gDNA that served as material.

The authors' processing: Nucleated cell number was recorded as an estimate derived from reference gene primer amplification. The assay was immunoSEQ multiplex PCR, and TCRdb's table has in-frame clones only and misses some. That table furnishes V, J and clone size, whereas the DNA furnished D and trimming. The table lists some 350,000 clones, 65% to 85% of them singletons, with roughly 3% in the top ten. The CDR3 is 13 residues long. The ends lost 5 bases at V and 7 bases at J; junction bases unmatched: 6. CDR1 is MNHEY, CDR2 SMNVEV, per germline (reference sequence). V is TRBV27 and J is TRBJ2-7; 9 bases align to TRBD2. Source material: peripheral blood. The TCR sequence derives from a man younger than 45 with active or convalescent COVID-19. The CDR3: CASSHGLAREQYF. The CDR3 bases are TGTGCCAGCAGTCACGGACTAGCGAGGGAGCAGTACTTC.